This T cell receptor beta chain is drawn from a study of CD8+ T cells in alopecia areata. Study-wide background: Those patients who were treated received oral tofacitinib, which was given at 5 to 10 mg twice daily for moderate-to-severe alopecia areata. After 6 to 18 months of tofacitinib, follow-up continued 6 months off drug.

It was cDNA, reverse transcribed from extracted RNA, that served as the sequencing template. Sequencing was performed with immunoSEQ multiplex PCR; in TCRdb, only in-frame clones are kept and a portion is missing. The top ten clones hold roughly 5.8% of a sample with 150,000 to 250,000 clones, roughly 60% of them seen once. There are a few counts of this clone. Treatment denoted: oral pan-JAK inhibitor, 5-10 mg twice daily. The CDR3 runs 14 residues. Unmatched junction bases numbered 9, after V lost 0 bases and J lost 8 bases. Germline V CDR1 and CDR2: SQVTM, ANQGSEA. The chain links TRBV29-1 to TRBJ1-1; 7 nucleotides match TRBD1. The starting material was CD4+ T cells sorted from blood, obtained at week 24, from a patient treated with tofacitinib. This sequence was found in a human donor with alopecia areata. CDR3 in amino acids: CSVEDNNRGREAFF. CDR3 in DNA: TGCAGCGTTGAAGACAACAACAGGGGTCGAGAAGCTTTCTTT.